These T cell receptor beta chains were read from a single sample in a study of low-dose radiotherapy and immunotherapy resistance in tumors. TCRdb reanalysed the reads using MiXCR and keeps one entry per CDR3 protein. Of around 83,000 distinct CDR3 sequences in the sample, 18% were seen once. Sample: PBMCs, taken before treatment. These receptors all stem from a male donor with prostate cancer. Both conserved end residues are part of each CDR3. The order of the fields is clone size, D gene, V gene, J gene, CDR3 protein, CDR3 DNA. A D gene is named only where the DNA matches it firmly. Size tells how often a clone was seen (once, few, many) or the class of an expanded clone, and some rows leave it out.

size: many
D: TRBD1
V: TRBV12-3/TRBV12-4
J: TRBJ2-7
CDR3: CASSGDRGWGEQYF
DNA: TGTGCCAGCAGTGGTGACAGGGGATGGGGCGAGCAGTACTTC

size: many
D: NA
V: TRBV4-2
J: TRBJ2-2
CDR3: CASSQDSNAGELFF
DNA: TGTGCCAGCAGCCAAGACTCTAATGCCGGGGAGCTGTTTTTT

size: NA
D: TRBD1
V: TRBV5-1
J: TRBJ2-7
CDR3: CASRPPGQGAGEQYF
DNA: TGCGCCAGCAGGCCTCCGGGACAGGGGGCAGGTGAGCAGTACTTC

size: NA
D: NA
V: TRBV7-2
J: TRBJ1-5
CDR3: CASSLEFGGSQPQHF
DNA: TGTGCCAGCAGCTTAGAGTTTGGGGGGAGTCAGCCCCAGCATTTT

size: many
D: TRBD2
V: TRBV13
J: TRBJ2-7
CDR3: CASSQGGSGGLYEQYF
DNA: TGTGCCAGCAGCCAAGGGGGGAGCGGGGGGCTCTACGAGCAGTACTTC

size: many
D: TRBD2
V: TRBV11-2
J: TRBJ2-5
CDR3: CASSPTSGQETQYF
DNA: TGTGCCAGCAGCCCAACTAGCGGACAAGAGACCCAGTACTTC

size: many
D: NA
V: TRBV30
J: TRBJ2-2
CDR3: CAWSVLAAGELFF
DNA: TGTGCCTGGAGTGTACTAGCTGCCGGGGAGCTGTTTTTT

size: medium-sized
D: NA
V: TRBV12-3/TRBV12-4
J: TRBJ2-1
CDR3: CASTILGDLEQFF
DNA: TGTGCCAGCACCATATTGGGAGATCTTGAGCAGTTCTTC

size: many
D: NA
V: TRBV6-1
J: TRBJ2-2
CDR3: CASSEPPFTGDTGELFF
DNA: TGTGCCAGCAGTGAGCCCCCGTTTACCGGGGACACCGGGGAGCTGTTTTTT

size: many
D: NA
V: TRBV5-5
J: TRBJ2-7
CDR3: CASSLEPSSYEQYF
DNA: TGTGCCAGCAGCTTGGAGCCCAGCTCCTACGAGCAGTACTTC

size: NA
D: NA
V: TRBV27
J: TRBJ2-2
CDR3: CASSAEWGGELFFF
DNA: NA

size: many
D: NA
V: TRBV28
J: TRBJ2-1
CDR3: CASRRLEARVYNEQFF
DNA: TGTGCCAGCAGGAGACTGGAAGCGAGAGTCTACAATGAGCAGTTCTTC

size: many
D: NA
V: TRBV4-3
J: TRBJ1-1
CDR3: CASSPEGGYTEAFF
DNA: TGCGCCAGCAGCCCCGAGGGGGGTTACACTGAAGCTTTCTTT

size: many
D: NA
V: TRBV29-1
J: TRBJ1-1
CDR3: CSVAEGFNTEAFF
DNA: TGCAGCGTTGCGGAGGGCTTTAACACTGAAGCTTTCTTT

size: many
D: TRBD1
V: TRBV19
J: TRBJ1-5
CDR3: CASRGGWNQPQHF
DNA: TGTGCCAGCAGGGGGGGGTGGAACCAGCCCCAGCATTTT

size: few
D: NA
V: TRBV7-6
J: TRBJ2-7
CDR3: CASSRNEVPTYEQYF
DNA: TGTGCCAGCAGCCGCAACGAGGTTCCCACCTACGAGCAGTACTTC

size: few
D: TRBD2
V: TRBV27
J: TRBJ2-5
CDR3: CASSLGLAGEETQYF
DNA: TGTGCCAGCAGTTTAGGACTAGCGGGTGAAGAGACCCAGTACTTC

size: many
D: TRBD2
V: TRBV20-1
J: TRBJ2-1
CDR3: CSARGAGGSYNEQFF
DNA: TGCAGTGCTAGAGGGGCGGGAGGCTCCTACAATGAGCAGTTCTTC

size: many
D: NA
V: TRBV6-2/TRBV6-3
J: TRBJ2-3
CDR3: CASSRGLNTDTQYF
DNA: TGTGCCAGCAGTCGCGGACTAAACACAGATACGCAGTATTTT

size: many
D: NA
V: TRBV12-3/TRBV12-4
J: TRBJ1-1
CDR3: CATSLTGAGNTEAFF
DNA: TGTGCCACCTCACTAACAGGTGCCGGGAACACTGAAGCTTTCTTT

size: NA
D: NA
V: TRBV6-2/TRBV6-3
J: TRBJ2-7
CDR3: CASSYGGTGSYEQYF
DNA: TGTGCCAGCAGTTATGGCGGGACGGGCTCCTACGAGCAGTACTTC

size: many
D: TRBD1
V: TRBV27
J: TRBJ2-6
CDR3: CASSQVRTGGIVLTF
DNA: TGTGCCAGCAGCCAAGTGCGAACAGGGGGGATCGTCCTGACTTTC

size: many
D: TRBD1
V: TRBV6-2/TRBV6-3
J: TRBJ1-2
CDR3: CASSRQGAGYGYTF
DNA: TGTGCCAGCAGTAGACAGGGGGCCGGCTATGGCTACACCTTC

size: many
D: TRBD1
V: TRBV4-2
J: TRBJ1-2
CDR3: CASSPTGFHGYTF
DNA: TGTGCCAGCAGCCCGACAGGGTTCCATGGCTACACCTTC

size: NA
D: TRBD2
V: TRBV20-1
J: TRBJ2-1
CDR3: CSAGGTSGRGGEQFF
DNA: TGCAGTGCTGGGGGGACTAGCGGGAGGGGCGGTGAGCAGTTCTTC

size: many
D: NA
V: TRBV20-1
J: TRBJ1-5
CDR3: CSAPAEGGIGNQPQHF
DNA: TGCAGTGCGCCCGCGGAGGGGGGGATTGGCAATCAGCCCCAGCATTTT

size: many
D: NA
V: TRBV23-1
J: TRBJ1-3
CDR3: CASSQRDSGQNSGNTIYF
DNA: TGCGCCAGCAGTCAGCGCGACTCCGGACAGAACTCTGGAAACACCATATATTTT

size: few
D: TRBD1
V: TRBV5-6
J: TRBJ2-7
CDR3: CASSRRGTGGYEQYF
DNA: TGTGCCAGCAGCCGCAGAGGGACAGGGGGCTACGAGCAGTACTTC

size: many
D: NA
V: TRBV7-9
J: TRBJ1-5
CDR3: CASSLETDPGQPQHF
DNA: TGTGCCAGCAGCTTAGAAACAGACCCGGGCCAGCCCCAGCATTTT

size: NA
D: NA
V: TRBV7-3
J: TRBJ2-6
CDR3: CASSLRVAPSGANVLTF
DNA: TGTGCCAGCAGCTTAAGGGTCGCGCCGTCTGGGGCCAACGTCCTGACTTTC

size: many
D: NA
V: TRBV20-1
J: TRBJ2-7
CDR3: CSAGETYEQYF
DNA: TGCAGTGCGGGAGAGACTTACGAGCAGTACTTC

size: many
D: NA
V: TRBV27
J: TRBJ1-4
CDR3: CASRLSGGPGYEKLFF
DNA: TGTGCCAGCAGACTCTCCGGGGGGCCTGGTTATGAAAAACTGTTTTTT

size: NA
D: NA
V: TRBV2
J: TRBJ1-1
CDR3: CASSIGMNTEAFF
DNA: TGTGCCAGCAGCATAGGTATGAACACTGAAGCTTTCTTT

size: many
D: TRBD2
V: TRBV12-3/TRBV12-4
J: TRBJ2-1
CDR3: CASSHIAGSSYNEQFF
DNA: TGTGCCAGCAGTCATATAGCGGGGAGCTCCTACAATGAGCAGTTCTTC

size: many
D: TRBD1
V: TRBV9
J: TRBJ2-7
CDR3: CASSADLPGTGGGEQYF
DNA: TGTGCCAGCAGCGCCGACCTCCCTGGGACAGGGGGCGGCGAGCAGTACTTC

size: many
D: NA
V: TRBV7-9
J: TRBJ2-2
CDR3: CASKPATGELFF
DNA: TGTGCCAGCAAGCCGGCCACCGGGGAGCTGTTTTTT

size: many
D: NA
V: TRBV7-3
J: TRBJ2-1
CDR3: CASSPGNNEQFF
DNA: TGTGCCAGCAGCCCCGGAAACAATGAGCAGTTCTTC

size: many
D: NA
V: TRBV7-2
J: TRBJ2-5
CDR3: CASSLAPRGAGETQYF
DNA: TGTGCCAGCAGCTTAGCGCCTCGGGGGGCCGGGGAGACCCAGTACTTC

size: many
D: NA
V: TRBV4-1
J: TRBJ2-7
CDR3: CASSQDFTYAQYF
DNA: TGCGCCAGCAGCCAAGATTTCACTTACGCGCAGTACTTC

size: many
D: NA
V: TRBV7-9
J: TRBJ2-7
CDR3: CASSQSVGRYEQYF
DNA: TGTGCCAGCAGCCAGAGCGTAGGCCGCTACGAGCAGTACTTC

size: many
D: TRBD2
V: TRBV20-1
J: TRBJ2-7
CDR3: CSARETGPSGVYEQYF
DNA: TGCAGTGCTAGAGAGACGGGACCTAGCGGGGTCTACGAGCAGTACTTC

size: many
D: NA
V: TRBV6-6
J: TRBJ2-5
CDR3: CASTTFRTARETQYF
DNA: TGTGCCAGCACCACTTTTAGGACGGCCCGAGAGACCCAGTACTTC

size: NA
D: TRBD1
V: TRBV13
J: TRBJ1-1
CDR3: CASSESGTVNTEAFF
DNA: TGTGCCAGCAGCGAATCCGGGACAGTAAACACTGAAGCTTTCTTT

size: many
D: NA
V: TRBV11-3
J: TRBJ2-6
CDR3: CASSSQAGANVLTF
DNA: TGTGCCAGCAGCTCCCAGGCTGGGGCCAACGTCCTGACTTTC

size: many
D: NA
V: TRBV12-3/TRBV12-4
J: TRBJ1-2
CDR3: CASSLARGIYGYTF
DNA: TGTGCCAGCAGTTTGGCCAGGGGTATCTATGGCTACACCTTC

size: many
D: NA
V: TRBV6-1
J: TRBJ1-3
CDR3: CASSEGGGILGTIYF
DNA: TGTGCCAGCAGTGAAGGAGGGGGAATCTTGGGCACCATATATTTT

size: few
D: NA
V: TRBV20-1
J: TRBJ1-5
CDR3: CSAQLGQGRQPQHF
DNA: TGCAGTGCTCAGCTAGGCCAGGGGCGTCAGCCCCAGCATTTT

size: many
D: NA
V: TRBV4-3
J: TRBJ1-4
CDR3: CASSQAYATNEKLFF
DNA: TGCGCCAGCAGCCAAGCTTATGCAACTAATGAAAAACTGTTTTTT

size: many
D: TRBD2
V: TRBV5-1
J: TRBJ2-5
CDR3: CASSRTTSGGAWETQYF
DNA: TGTGCCAGCAGCAGAACGACTAGCGGGGGGGCGTGGGAGACCCAGTACTTC

size: many
D: NA
V: TRBV13
J: TRBJ2-5
CDR3: CASSIRKDSQETQYF
DNA: TGTGCCAGCAGCATCAGGAAAGACAGTCAAGAGACCCAGTACTTC

size: many
D: NA
V: TRBV5-4
J: TRBJ1-2
CDR3: CASSLAGSGGYTF
DNA: TGTGCCAGCAGCTTGGCGGGTTCGGGTGGCTACACCTTC

size: many
D: TRBD2
V: TRBV20-1
J: TRBJ2-1
CDR3: CSAGGLAGVHEQFF
DNA: TGCAGTGCTGGTGGACTAGCGGGAGTGCATGAGCAGTTCTTC

size: many
D: TRBD1
V: TRBV4-1
J: TRBJ1-1
CDR3: CASSLDRGGIGTEAFF
DNA: TGCGCCAGCAGCTTAGACAGGGGTGGGATCGGCACTGAAGCTTTCTTT

size: many
D: NA
V: TRBV29-1
J: TRBJ2-3
CDR3: CSVGDKDTQYF
DNA: TGCAGCGTGGGGGACAAGGATACGCAGTATTTT

size: once
D: TRBD1
V: TRBV12-3/TRBV12-4
J: TRBJ1-2
CDR3: CASSGDRANYGYTF
DNA: TGTGCCAGCAGTGGGGACAGGGCAAACTATGGCTACACCTTC

size: many
D: NA
V: TRBV18
J: TRBJ1-6
CDR3: CASSDSLRDSAPLHF
DNA: TGTGCCAGCTCGGACAGTCTACGGGATAGTGCACCCCTCCACTTT

size: many
D: NA
V: TRBV20-1
J: TRBJ2-3
CDR3: CSASTRELLRVDTQYF
DNA: TGCAGTGCTTCAACCAGGGAGCTGCTACGAGTAGATACGCAGTATTTT